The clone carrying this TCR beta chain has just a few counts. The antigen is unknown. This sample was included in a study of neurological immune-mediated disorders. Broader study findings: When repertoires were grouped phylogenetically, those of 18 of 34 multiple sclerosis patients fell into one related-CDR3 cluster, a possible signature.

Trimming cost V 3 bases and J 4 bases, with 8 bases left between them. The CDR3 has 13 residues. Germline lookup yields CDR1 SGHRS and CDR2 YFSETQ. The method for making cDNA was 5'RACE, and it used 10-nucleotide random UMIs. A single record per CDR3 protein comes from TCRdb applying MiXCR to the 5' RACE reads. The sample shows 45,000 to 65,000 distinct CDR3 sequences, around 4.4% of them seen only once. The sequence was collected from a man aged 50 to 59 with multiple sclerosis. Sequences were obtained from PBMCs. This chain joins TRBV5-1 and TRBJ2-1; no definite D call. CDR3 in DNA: TGCGCCAGCAGCTACGACCCATACAATGAGCAGTTCTTC. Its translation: CASSYDPYNEQFF.